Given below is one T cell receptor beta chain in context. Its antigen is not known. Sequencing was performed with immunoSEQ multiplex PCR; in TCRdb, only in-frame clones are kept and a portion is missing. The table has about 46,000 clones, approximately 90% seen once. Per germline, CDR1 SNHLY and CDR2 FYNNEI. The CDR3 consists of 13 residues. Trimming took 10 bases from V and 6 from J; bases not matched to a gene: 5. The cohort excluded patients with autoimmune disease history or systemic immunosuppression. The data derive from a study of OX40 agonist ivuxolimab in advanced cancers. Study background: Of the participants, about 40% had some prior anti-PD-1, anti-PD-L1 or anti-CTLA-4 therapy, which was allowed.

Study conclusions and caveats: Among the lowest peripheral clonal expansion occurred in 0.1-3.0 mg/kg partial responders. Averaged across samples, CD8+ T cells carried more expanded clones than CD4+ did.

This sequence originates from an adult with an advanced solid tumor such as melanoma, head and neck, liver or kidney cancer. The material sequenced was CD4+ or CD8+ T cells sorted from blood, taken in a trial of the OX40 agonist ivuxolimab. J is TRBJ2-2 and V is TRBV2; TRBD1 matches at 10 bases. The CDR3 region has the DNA TGTGCCACCTCTGGGACAGGGGCCGGGGAGCTGTTTTTT. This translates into CATSGTGAGELFF.